The rows below give T cell receptor beta chains drawn from one sample of a study of blood T cell repertoires in COVID-19. The repertoire was sequenced with immunoSEQ multiplex PCR; TCRdb's copy has only in-frame clones and lacks some. The sample lists a few hundred thousand clones; roughly 84% were seen once. The source material was peripheral blood. These receptors all stem from a woman older than 75 with active or convalescent COVID-19. CDR3s include the opening cysteine and the closing phenylalanine or tryptophan. Fields, in order: V gene, D gene, clone size, J gene, CDR3 protein, CDR3 DNA. A D gene is named only where the DNA matches it firmly. Expanded clones are given a class, and other clones once, few, many or no size at all.

TRBV2	TRBD1	-	TRBJ1-1	CASRDRVNTEAFF	TGTGCCAGCAGAGACAGGGTGAACACTGAAGCTTTCTTT
TRBV11-3	TRBD2	once	TRBJ2-1	CASSFWGFVAGDHNEQFF	TGTGCCAGCAGCTTTTGGGGGTTTGTAGCGGGGGACCACAATGAGCAGTTCTTC
TRBV5-4	-	-	TRBJ2-1	CASSLTNTINEQFF	TGTGCCAGCAGCTTGACTAATACTATCAATGAGCAGTTCTTC
TRBV7-2	-	-	TRBJ2-7	CASSLDSSQYF	TGTGCCAGCAGCTTGGACAGTTCACAGTACTTC
TRBV18	TRBD1	-	TRBJ1-1	CASSPGQGVRAFF	TGTGCCAGCTCACCCGGACAGGGGGTCAGAGCTTTCTTT
TRBV4-1	TRBD1	once	TRBJ2-3	CASSQLAGTASTDTQYF	TGCGCCAGCAGCCAGCTAGCCGGGACAGCGAGCACAGATACGCAGTATTTT
TRBV30	TRBD1	-	TRBJ2-3	CAWRLGGTSTDTQYF	TGTGCCTGGAGGTTAGGGGGCACGAGCACAGATACGCAGTATTTT
TRBV7-6	-	-	TRBJ2-5	CASSQGIKETQYF	TGTGCCAGCAGCCAGGGGATTAAAGAGACCCAGTACTTC
TRBV25-1	-	-	TRBJ2-7	CASRDSSYEQYF	TGTGCCAGCAGGGACAGCTCCTACGAGCAGTACTTC
TRBV5-1	TRBD2	-	TRBJ2-5	CASSRGTSGEETQYF	TGCGCCAGCAGCCGGGGGACTAGCGGGGAAGAGACCCAGTACTTC
TRBV2	-	-	TRBJ1-1	CASRESGQLNTEAFF	TGTGCCAGCAGGGAATCGGGACAACTGAACACTGAAGCTTTCTTT
TRBV7-2	TRBD1	-	TRBJ1-2	CASSLGQGAGYTF	TGTGCCAGCAGCTTAGGACAGGGGGCTGGCTACACCTTC
TRBV7-9	-	-	TRBJ1-1	CASIPLTGNTEAFF	TGTGCCAGCATCCCTCTTACGGGGAACACTGAAGCTTTCTTT
TRBV12-3/TRBV12-4	TRBD1	-	TRBJ1-1	CASSTLNRGAAFF	TGTGCCAGCAGCACACTCAACAGGGGGGCAGCTTTCTTT
TRBV30	-	-	TRBJ1-6	CAWSASGLNSPLHF	TGTGCCTGGAGTGCAAGCGGCTTAAATTCACCCCTCCACTTT
TRBV5-1	TRBD1	many	TRBJ1-3	CASSPGQGAWNTIYF	TGCGCCAGCAGTCCTGGACAGGGGGCCTGGAACACCATATATTTT
TRBV20-1	-	-	TRBJ1-1	CSASLDRSEAFF	TGCAGTGCTAGTCTCGACCGGAGCGAAGCTTTCTTT
TRBV19	-	-	TRBJ1-2	CASSWSFAGNYGYTF	TGTGCCAGTAGTTGGTCCTTCGCAGGGAACTATGGCTACACCTTC
TRBV6-5	-	-	TRBJ1-1	CASSRGHTEAFF	TGTGCCAGCAGCCGAGGGCACACTGAAGCTTTCTTT
TRBV11-2	-	-	TRBJ2-3	CASSFPPLRLADTQYF	TGTGCCAGCAGCTTCCCCCCCCTGAGACTCGCAGATACGCAGTATTTT
TRBV12-3/TRBV12-4	-	-	TRBJ2-7	CASASISYEQYF	TGTGCCAGCGCAAGCATTTCCTACGAGCAGTACTTC
TRBV9	-	few	TRBJ2-7	CASSVGGRGSEQYF	TGTGCCAGCAGCGTAGGAGGGAGGGGGTCCGAGCAGTACTTC
TRBV12-3/TRBV12-4	-	-	TRBJ1-4	CASSPGRELFF	TGTGCCAGCAGCCCGGGGAGGGAACTGTTTTTT
TRBV6-6	-	few	TRBJ2-7	CASSGDTGEQYF	TGTGCCAGCAGTGGGGACACAGGGGAGCAGTACTTC
TRBV19	TRBD1	-	TRBJ1-5	CASEGRDRGYNQPQHF	TGTGCCAGTGAAGGGAGGGACAGGGGGTACAATCAGCCCCAGCATTTT
TRBV6-5	-	-	TRBJ1-1	CASRTGITEAFF	TGTGCCAGCCGAACGGGGATCACTGAAGCTTTCTTT
TRBV5-4	TRBD1	-	TRBJ1-5	CASSLGAGTDHQPQHF	TGTGCCAGCAGCTTGGGGGCCGGGACAGATCATCAGCCCCAGCATTTT
TRBV7-3	-	-	TRBJ2-3	CASSVRPFTDTQYF	TGTGCCAGCAGCGTAAGGCCGTTCACAGATACGCAGTATTTT
TRBV9	TRBD1	-	TRBJ1-3	CASSAPGQRAGNTIYF	TGTGCCAGCAGCGCCCCGGGACAGAGAGCTGGAAACACCATATATTTT
TRBV5-1	TRBD2	-	TRBJ2-3	CASSLATSGVYTSTDTQYF	TGCGCCAGCAGCTTGGCAACTAGCGGGGTTTACACTAGCACAGATACGCAGTATTTT
TRBV18	TRBD2	-	TRBJ2-3	CASSSGTRTDTQYF	TGTGCCAGCTCAAGCGGGACCCGGACAGATACGCAGTATTTT
TRBV4-1	TRBD2	-	TRBJ2-1	CASRLAGVFLDEQFF	TGCGCCAGCCGTCTAGCGGGAGTTTTTTTAGATGAGCAGTTCTTC
TRBV5-6	TRBD1	-	TRBJ1-4	CASSLGQGFSGEKLFF	TGTGCCAGCAGCCTGGGACAGGGCTTTTCGGGAGAAAAACTGTTTTTT